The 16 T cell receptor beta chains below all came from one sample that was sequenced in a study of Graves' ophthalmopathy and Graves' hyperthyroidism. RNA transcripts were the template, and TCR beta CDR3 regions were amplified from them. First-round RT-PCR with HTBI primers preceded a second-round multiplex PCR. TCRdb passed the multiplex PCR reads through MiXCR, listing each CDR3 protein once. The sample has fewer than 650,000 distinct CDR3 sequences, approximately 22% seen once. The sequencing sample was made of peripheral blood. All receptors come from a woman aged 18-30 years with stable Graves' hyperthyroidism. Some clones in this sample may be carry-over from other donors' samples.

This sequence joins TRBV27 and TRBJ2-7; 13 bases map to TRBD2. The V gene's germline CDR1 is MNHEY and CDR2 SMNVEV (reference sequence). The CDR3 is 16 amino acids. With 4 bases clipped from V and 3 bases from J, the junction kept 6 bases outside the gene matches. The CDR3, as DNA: TGTGCCAGCAGTTCCAGGACTAGCGGGGGTAACTACGAGCAGTACTTC. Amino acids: CASSSRTSGGNYEQYF.

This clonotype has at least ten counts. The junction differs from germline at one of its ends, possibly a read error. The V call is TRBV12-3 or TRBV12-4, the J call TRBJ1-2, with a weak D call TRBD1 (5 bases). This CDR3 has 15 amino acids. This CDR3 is CASTLRGNANYGYTF. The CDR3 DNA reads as TGTGCCAGCACTTTAAGGGGAAATGCGAACTATGGCTACACCTTC.

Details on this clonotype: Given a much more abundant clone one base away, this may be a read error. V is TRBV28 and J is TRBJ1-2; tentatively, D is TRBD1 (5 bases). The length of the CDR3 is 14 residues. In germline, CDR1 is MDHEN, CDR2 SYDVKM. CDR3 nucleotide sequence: TGTGTCAGCAGTTTCAGACAGCCCTACTATGGCTACACCTTC. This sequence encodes CVSSFRQPYYGYTF.

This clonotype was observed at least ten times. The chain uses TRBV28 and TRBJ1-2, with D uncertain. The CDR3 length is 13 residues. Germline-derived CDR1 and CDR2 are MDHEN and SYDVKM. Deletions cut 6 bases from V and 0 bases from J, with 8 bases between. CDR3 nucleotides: TGTGCCAGCAGGGGAGCTGCTAACTATGGCTACACCTTC. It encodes CASRGAANYGYTF.

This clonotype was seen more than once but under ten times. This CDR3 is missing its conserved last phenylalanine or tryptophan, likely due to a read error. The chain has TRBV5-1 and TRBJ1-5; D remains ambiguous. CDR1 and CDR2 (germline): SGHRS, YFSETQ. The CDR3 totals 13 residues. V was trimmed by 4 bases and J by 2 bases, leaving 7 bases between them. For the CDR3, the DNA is TGCGCCAGCAGCCCACGTGGCAATCAGCCCCAGCATTCT. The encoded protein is CASSPRGNQPQHS.

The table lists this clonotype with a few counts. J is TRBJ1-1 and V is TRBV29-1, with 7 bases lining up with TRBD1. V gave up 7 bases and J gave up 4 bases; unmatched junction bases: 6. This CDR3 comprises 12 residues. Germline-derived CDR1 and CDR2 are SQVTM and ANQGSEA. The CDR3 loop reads CSARQGPTEAFF. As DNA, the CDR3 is TGCAGCGCAAGACAGGGACCCACTGAAGCTTTCTTT.

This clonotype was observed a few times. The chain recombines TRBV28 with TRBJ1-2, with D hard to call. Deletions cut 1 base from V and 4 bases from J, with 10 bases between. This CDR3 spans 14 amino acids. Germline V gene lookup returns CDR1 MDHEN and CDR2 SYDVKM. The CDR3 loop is CASSLSGGFYGYTF. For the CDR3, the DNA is TGTGCCAGCAGTTTATCGGGCGGATTCTATGGCTACACCTTC.

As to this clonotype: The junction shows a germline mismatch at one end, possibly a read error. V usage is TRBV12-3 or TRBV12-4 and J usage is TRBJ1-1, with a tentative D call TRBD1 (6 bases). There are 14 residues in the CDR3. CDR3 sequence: CAISDGTKNTEAFF. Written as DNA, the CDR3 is TGTGCCATCAGTGACGGGACAAAGAACACTGAAGCTTTCTTT.

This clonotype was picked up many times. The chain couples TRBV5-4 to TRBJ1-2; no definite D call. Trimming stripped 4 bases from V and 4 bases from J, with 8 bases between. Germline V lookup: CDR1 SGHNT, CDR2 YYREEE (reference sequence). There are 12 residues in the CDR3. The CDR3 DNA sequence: TGTGCCAGCAGCACGGAAGCCTATGGCTACACCTTC. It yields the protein CASSTEAYGYTF. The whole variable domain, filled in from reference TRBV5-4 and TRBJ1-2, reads ETGVTQSPTHLIKTRGQQVTLRCSSQSGHNTVSWYQQALGQGPQFIFQYYREEENGRGNFPPRFSGLQFPNYSSELNVNALELDDSALYLCASSTEAYGYTFGSGTRLTVV.

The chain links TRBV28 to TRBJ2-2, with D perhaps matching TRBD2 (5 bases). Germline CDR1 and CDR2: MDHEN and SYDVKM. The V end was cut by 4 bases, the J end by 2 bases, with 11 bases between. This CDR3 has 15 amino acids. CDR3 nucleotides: TGTGCCAGCAGTTACCGGGGATCCAACACCGGGGAGCTGTTTTTT. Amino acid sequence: CASSYRGSNTGELFF.

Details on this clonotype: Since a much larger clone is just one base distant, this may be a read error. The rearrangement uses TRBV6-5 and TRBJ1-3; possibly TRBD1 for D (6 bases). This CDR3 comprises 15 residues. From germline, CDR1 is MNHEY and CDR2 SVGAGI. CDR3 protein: CASSYAPGAQGTICF. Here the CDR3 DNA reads TGTGCCAGCAGTTACGCACCCGGGGCCCAGGGGACCATATGTTTT.

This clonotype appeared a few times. CDR3 region: CASSYSRDVTGNNQPQHF. CDR3 DNA sequence: TGTGCCAGCAGTTACTCGAGGGACGTGACAGGGAACAATCAGCCCCAGCATTTT. The V gene is TRBV6-5, the J gene TRBJ1-5; 7 bases line up with TRBD1. Germline V gene lookup returns CDR1 MNHEY and CDR2 SVGAGI. The CDR3 covers 18 residues. Losses at the gene ends were 0 bases for V and 3 bases for J; bases not matched to a gene: 11.

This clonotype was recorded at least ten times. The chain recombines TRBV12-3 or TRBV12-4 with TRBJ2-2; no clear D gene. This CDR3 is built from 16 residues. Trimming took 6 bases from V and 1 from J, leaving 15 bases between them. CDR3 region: CASRPTLTRNTGELFF. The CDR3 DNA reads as TGTGCCAGCAGACCAACGCTCACCAGGAACACCGGGGAGCTGTTTTTT.

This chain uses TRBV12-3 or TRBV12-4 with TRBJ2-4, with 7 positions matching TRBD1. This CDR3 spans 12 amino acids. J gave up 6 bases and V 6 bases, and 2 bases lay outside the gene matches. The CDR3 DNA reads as TGTGCCAGCAGGGGGGACAGAAACATTCAGTACTTC. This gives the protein CASRGDRNIQYF.

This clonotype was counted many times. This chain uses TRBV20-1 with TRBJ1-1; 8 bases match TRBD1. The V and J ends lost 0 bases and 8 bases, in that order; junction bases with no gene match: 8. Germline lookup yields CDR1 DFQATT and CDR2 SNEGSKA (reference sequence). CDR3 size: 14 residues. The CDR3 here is CSARDADRGIEAFF. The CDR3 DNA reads TGCAGTGCTAGAGATGCTGACAGGGGAATCGAAGCTTTCTTT.

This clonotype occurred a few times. The CDR3 loop reads CAVPGAGTMNTEAFF. The CDR3 DNA reads as TGTGCCGTACCCGGGGCAGGGACCATGAACACTGAAGCTTTCTTT. The rearrangement uses TRBV28 and TRBJ1-1; D is perhaps TRBD1 (5 bases). The V end lost 11 bases, the J end lost 0 bases, and 19 bases lay between the germline ends. The CDR3 has 15 residues. The germline V gene has CDR1 MDHEN and CDR2 SYDVKM.